The 20 T cell receptor beta chains below all came from one sample that was sequenced in a study of T-cell reconstitution after alpha-beta-depleted transplantation in children. The TCRbeta library incorporated unique molecular identifiers. TCRdb itself ran the PCR reads through MiXCR, one entry per CDR3 protein. The sample has roughly 670,000 distinct CDR3 sequences, around 13% seen once. The sequences come from PBMCs, collected before TCRalphabeta/CD19-depleted stem cell transplant. The receptor source for this set is a girl aged 2 to 10 with congenital amegakaryocytic thrombocytopenia, due to receive a stem cell transplant.

This clonotype was seen many times. This chain joins TRBV12-3 or TRBV12-4 and TRBJ2-1; 13 bases align to TRBD2. V shed 6 bases, J shed 9 bases, and the junction held 5 bases outside the gene matches. The CDR3 extends over 14 amino acids. The CDR3, as DNA: TGTGCCAGCAGACTTACTAGCGGGAGGGCTGAGCAGTTCTTC. Protein product: CASRLTSGRAEQFF.

This clonotype appeared a few times. The chain employs TRBV12-3 or TRBV12-4 and TRBJ2-2; 7 nucleotides line up with TRBD2. Trimming removed 4 bases from V and 3 bases from J; junction bases left unmatched: 2. This CDR3 has 14 residues. CDR3 sequence (DNA): TGTGCCAGCAGTTCTAGCGGACACACCGGGGAGCTGTTTTTT. Translating it yields CASSSSGHTGELFF.

This clonotype was observed many times. V usage is TRBV5-6 and J usage is TRBJ1-4; TRBD1 matches 7 bases. Losses at the gene ends were 4 bases for V and 3 bases for J; bases not matched to a gene: 24. This CDR3 region has 21 residues. CDR1 and CDR2 (germline): SGHDT, YYEEEE. The CDR3, as DNA: TGTGCCAGCAGCCGGAGTCCTCGAGGGGGCTTTTTCGAACGGCCTAATGAAAAACTGTTTTTT. Translating it yields CASSRSPRGGFFERPNEKLFF.

This clonotype was observed a handful of times. The chain links TRBV20-1 to TRBJ2-1, with D possibly being TRBD2 (6 bases). V shed 4 bases and J shed 6 bases, with 10 bases lying between them. Looked up from germline, CDR1 is DFQATT and CDR2 is SNEGSKA (reference sequence). This CDR3 has 12 amino acids. The chain's CDR3 is CSATPAGNEQFF. The CDR3 DNA is TGCAGTGCTACCCCAGCGGGCAATGAGCAGTTCTTC.

This clonotype has ten or more counts. V gene TRBV29-1 combines with J gene TRBJ2-5; maybe TRBD2 (6 bases). This CDR3 spans 12 amino acids. V lost 7 bases to trimming and J lost 3 bases, with 12 bases between them. Germline lookup yields CDR1 SQVTM and CDR2 ANQGSEA. The CDR3 DNA reads as TGCAGCGACGTGACTAGAGAAGAGACCCAGTACTTC. Translated: CSDVTREETQYF.

This sequence joins TRBV12-3 or TRBV12-4 and TRBJ2-3; D gene uncertain. The CDR3 has 15 amino acids. V lost 3 bases to trimming and J lost 1 base, with 11 bases between them. This CDR3 reads CASSFVGLGTDTQYF. CDR3 bases: TGTGCCAGCAGTTTTGTCGGGCTTGGCACAGATACGCAGTATTTT.

As regards this clonotype: No conserved phenylalanine or tryptophan is present at the end of the CDR3, so a read error is the likely explanation. Because the CDR3's place on the DNA is in doubt, the DNA is left out and the CDR3 is given as listed by TCRdb. The chain combines TRBV20-1 with TRBJ1-1. Germline loops: CDR1 DFQATT, CDR2 SNEGSKA (reference sequence). The CDR3 spans 14 amino acids, including both terminal residues. The CDR3 region is CSARDPGMNTEASL.

The V gene is TRBV30, the J gene TRBJ2-3; D is uncertain. Trimming left V 5 bases short and J 2 bases short, with 5 bases between. This CDR3 spans 11 amino acids. Germline V gene lookup returns CDR1 GTSNPN and CDR2 SVGIG (reference sequence). CDR3 residues: CAWEVTDTQYF. The CDR3 nucleotides read TGTGCCTGGGAAGTCACAGATACGCAGTATTTT.

This clonotype was counted only a few times. The V and J genes are TRBV7-3 and TRBJ2-1; 10 bases fit TRBD1. The CDR3 loop spans 16 amino acids. With V trimmed by 5 bases and J by 8 bases, 12 bases remained unmatched. Germline assignment: CDR1 SGHTA and CDR2 FQGTGA. CDR3 in amino acids: CASSRNTGQGIDEQFF. CDR3 bases: TGTGCCAGCAGCCGAAACACGGGACAGGGGATCGATGAGCAGTTCTTC.

The rearrangement links TRBV7-9 to TRBJ2-5; D unresolved. CDR3 length: 17 amino acids. The germline V gene has CDR1 SEHNR and CDR2 FQNEAQ (reference sequence). V dropped 5 bases and J dropped 3 bases, with 22 bases sitting between them. The CDR3 here is CASSARGAGRLKETQYF. In nucleotides, the CDR3 is TGTGCCAGCAGCGCCAGAGGAGCCGGACGCTTAAAAGAGACCCAGTACTTC.

This clonotype was seen at least ten times. The chain employs TRBV5-1 and TRBJ2-1; a possible D gene is TRBD2 (6 bases). The V and J ends lost 0 bases and 12 bases respectively, with 13 bases between them. CDR1 and CDR2 from the germline V gene are SGHRS and YFSETQ. The CDR3 covers 13 residues. CDR3 bases: TGCGCCAGCAGCTTGGAACTGCGGGAACGGCAGTTCTTC. This gives the protein CASSLELRERQFF.

The chain recombines TRBV24-1 with TRBJ2-1; 8 positions match TRBD2. The CDR3 is 16 residues long. Germline-derived CDR1 and CDR2 are KGHDR and SFDVKD. After removal of 1 base from V and 5 bases from J, the junction contained 6 bases not matched to a gene. The CDR3 region has the DNA TGTGCCACCAGTGATTTCCGAGCGGGAGTCCACAATGAGCAGTTCTTC. This translates into CATSDFRAGVHNEQFF.

This clonotype has more than one count but fewer than ten. The rearrangement uses TRBV5-1 and TRBJ1-1; D not certain. CDR1 is SGHRS and CDR2 is YFSETQ in the germline V gene. Trimming left V 3 bases short and J 8 bases short, with 14 bases between. The CDR3 consists of 13 residues. CDR3 protein: CASSSNMDGEAFF. The DNA for the CDR3 is TGCGCCAGCAGCTCTAACATGGACGGAGAAGCTTTCTTT.

The DNA of the CDR3 is TGCAGTGCTAGTATCAGGCGCCTGAACACTGAAGCTTTCTTT. Protein: CSASIRRLNTEAFF. The V gene is TRBV20-1, the J gene TRBJ1-1; D remains unclear. The length of the CDR3 is 14 residues. V was clipped by 3 bases and J by 0 bases, with 11 bases between them. Germline V gene lookup returns CDR1 DFQATT and CDR2 SNEGSKA (reference sequence).

The CDR3 loop reads CASRRQRMLFF. The CDR3 region has the DNA TGTGCCAGCCGACGCCAGCGGATGCTGTTCTTC. The genes are TRBV28 and TRBJ2-1; D may be TRBD2 (5 bases). The CDR3 is 11 residues long. Trimming pared 8 bases from V and 15 bases from J, leaving 17 bases between. Germline lookup yields CDR1 MDHEN and CDR2 SYDVKM.

This clonotype has a handful of counts. The chain couples TRBV28 to TRBJ2-3; no firm D call. The CDR3 runs 14 residues. V was clipped by 2 bases and J by 2 bases, with 8 bases between them. Per germline, CDR1 MDHEN and CDR2 SYDVKM. In DNA form, the CDR3 reads TGTGCCAGCAGTTTACTGGAGTACACAGATACGCAGTATTTT. Amino acid sequence: CASSLLEYTDTQYF.

This clonotype showed up many times. The J gene is TRBJ2-1, the V gene TRBV4-1; D is unresolved. Per the germline V gene, CDR1 is MGHRA and CDR2 is YSYEKL. The CDR3 extends over 15 amino acids. V lost 11 bases, J lost 0 bases, and 17 bases lay in between. The CDR3 protein is CASMSRTHSYNEQFF. The CDR3, as DNA: TGCGCCTCCATGTCGAGAACACACTCCTACAATGAGCAGTTCTTC.

This clonotype has more than one count but fewer than ten. V is TRBV29-1 and J is TRBJ2-7, with 11 bases aligning to TRBD1. Germline CDR1 and CDR2: SQVTM and ANQGSEA. This CDR3 is built from 14 residues. The V gene end was trimmed by 6 bases and the J gene end by 3 bases; junction bases not matched to a gene: 7. The CDR3 sequence: CSVDGTGGGYEQYF. The DNA for the CDR3 is TGCAGCGTGGACGGGACAGGGGGAGGCTACGAGCAGTACTTC.

Many counts were recorded for this clonotype. The chain links TRBV7-8 to TRBJ1-5; 9 bases agree with TRBD1. The CDR3 length is 20 residues. CDR1 and CDR2 from the germline V gene are SGHVS and FQNEAQ. Germline trimming cut 1 base from V and 0 bases from J; bases unmatched to any gene: 13. CDR3 in amino acids: CASSLEFAGQGSYSNQPQHF. As DNA, the CDR3 is TGTGCCAGCAGCTTAGAATTCGCGGGACAGGGTTCATATAGCAATCAGCCCCAGCATTTT.

This clonotype was counted ten times or more. The chain joins TRBV20-1 to TRBJ1-2; 7 nucleotides match TRBD1. The V gene end was trimmed by 7 bases and the J gene end by 3 bases; junction bases not matched to a gene: 5. Germline V gene data show CDR1 as DFQATT and CDR2 as SNEGSKA (reference sequence). The CDR3 sequence is 12 residues long. The CDR3 spells CSGGQPDYGYTF. In DNA form, the CDR3 reads TGCAGTGGGGGACAGCCAGACTATGGCTACACCTTC.